In its sample, the clone carrying this T cell receptor beta chain was seen many times. Newly diagnosed hyperthyroidism, duration under 2 months, in patients aged 18 to 65. This entry is derived from a study of T cells in Graves' hyperthyroidism and ophthalmopathy. The J segment lost 10 bases and the V segment lost 6 bases, leaving 12 bases of the junction unmatched. Germline V gene lookup returns CDR1 MNHNS and CDR2 SASEGT. The CDR3 runs to 15 residues. The TCR beta CDR3 regions underwent amplification using RNA transcripts as the source. During a first-round RT-PCR of the TCR CDR3, the HTBI primer set was used. TCRdb analysed the multiplex PCR reads with MiXCR anew, one entry per CDR3 protein. The sample yields about 420,000 distinct CDR3 sequences, roughly an eighth seen once.

Specimen: blood. The receptor was derived from a woman between 18 and 30 years old with Graves' hyperthyroidism. This sequence joins TRBV6-1 and TRBJ1-6; 7 bases match TRBD1. CDR3 DNA sequence: TGTGCCAGCAGATTAGTACAGGGGAGTAACTCACCCCTCCACTTT. It translates to CASRLVQGSNSPLHF.